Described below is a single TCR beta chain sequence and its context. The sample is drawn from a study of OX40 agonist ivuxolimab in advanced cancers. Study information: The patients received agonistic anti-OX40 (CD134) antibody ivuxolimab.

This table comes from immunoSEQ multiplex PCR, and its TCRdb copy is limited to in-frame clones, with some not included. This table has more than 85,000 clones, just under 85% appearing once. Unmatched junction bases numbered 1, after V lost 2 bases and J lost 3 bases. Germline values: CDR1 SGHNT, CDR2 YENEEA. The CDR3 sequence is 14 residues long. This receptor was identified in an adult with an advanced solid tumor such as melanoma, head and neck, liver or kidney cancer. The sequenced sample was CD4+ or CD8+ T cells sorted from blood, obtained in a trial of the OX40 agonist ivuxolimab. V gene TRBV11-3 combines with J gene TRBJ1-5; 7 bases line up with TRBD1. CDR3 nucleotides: TGTGCCAGCAGCTTAACAGGGGACAATCAGCCCCAGCATTTT. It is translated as CASSLTGDNQPQHF.